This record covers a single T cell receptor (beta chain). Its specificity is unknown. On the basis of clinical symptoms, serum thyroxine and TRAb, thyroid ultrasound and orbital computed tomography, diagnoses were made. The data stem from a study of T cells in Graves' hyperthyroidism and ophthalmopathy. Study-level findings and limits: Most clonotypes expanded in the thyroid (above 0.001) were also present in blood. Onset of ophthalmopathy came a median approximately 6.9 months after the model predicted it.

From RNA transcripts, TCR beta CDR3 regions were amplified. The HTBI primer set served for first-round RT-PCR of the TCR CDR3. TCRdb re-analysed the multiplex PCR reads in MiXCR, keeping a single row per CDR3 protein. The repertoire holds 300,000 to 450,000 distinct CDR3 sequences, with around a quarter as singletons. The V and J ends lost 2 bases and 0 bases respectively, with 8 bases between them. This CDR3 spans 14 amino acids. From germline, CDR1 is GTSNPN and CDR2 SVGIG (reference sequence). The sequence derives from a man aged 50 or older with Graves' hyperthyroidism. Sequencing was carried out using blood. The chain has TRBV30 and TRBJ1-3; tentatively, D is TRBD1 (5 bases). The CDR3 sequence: CAWSPTASGNTIYF. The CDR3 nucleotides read TGTGCCTGGAGTCCGACAGCCTCTGGAAACACCATATATTTT.